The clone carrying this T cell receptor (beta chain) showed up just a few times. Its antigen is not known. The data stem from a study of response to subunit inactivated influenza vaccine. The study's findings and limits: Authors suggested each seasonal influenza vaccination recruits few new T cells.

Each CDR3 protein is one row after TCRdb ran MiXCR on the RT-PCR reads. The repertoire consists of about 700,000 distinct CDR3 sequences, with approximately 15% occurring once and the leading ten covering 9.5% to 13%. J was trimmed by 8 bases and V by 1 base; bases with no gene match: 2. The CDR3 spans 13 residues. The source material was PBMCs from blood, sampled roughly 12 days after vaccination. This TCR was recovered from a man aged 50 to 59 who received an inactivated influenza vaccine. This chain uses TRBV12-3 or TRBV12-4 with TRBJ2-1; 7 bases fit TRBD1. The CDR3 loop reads CASSLVQGYEQFF. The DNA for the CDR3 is TGTGCCAGCAGTTTAGTACAGGGGTATGAGCAGTTCTTC.